The 20 T cell receptor beta chains listed next were all sequenced from one sample in a study of blood T cell repertoires in COVID-19. The repertoire was sequenced with immunoSEQ multiplex PCR; TCRdb's copy has only in-frame clones and lacks some. The sample records a few hundred thousand clones, roughly 85% being singletons. Specimen: peripheral blood. The source is a human donor in a cohort sampled during active COVID-19.

This clone was seen only once. The chain is built from TRBV19 and TRBJ2-7, with TRBD2 as a possible D gene (6 bases). Germline CDR1 and CDR2: LNHDA and SQIVND (reference sequence). With 8 bases removed from V and 6 bases from J, the gap between germline ends came to 20 bases. CDR3 size: 14 residues. The CDR3 nucleotides read TGTGCCAGTGCCCCCGGGACTCTGGTAGGCGAGCAGTACTTC. Protein: CASAPGTLVGEQYF.

The chain is built from TRBV5-4 and TRBJ2-3, with 12 bases that match TRBD2. The CDR3 is made up of 17 amino acids. V lost 3 bases and J lost 5; bases outside the gene matches: 10. Germline CDR1 SGHNT, CDR2 YYREEE (reference sequence). In DNA form, the CDR3 reads TGTGCCAGCAGCTCTTCCCTAGCGGGGGGGCGGAAAGATACGCAGTATTTT. Amino acids: CASSSSLAGGRKDTQYF.

The V call is TRBV6-5, the J call TRBJ2-7, with D possibly TRBD2 on 5 matching bases. The CDR3 is made up of 15 amino acids. The germline CDR1 and CDR2 sequences are MNHEY and SVGAGI. V gave up 7 bases and J gave up 2 bases, with 18 bases separating them. The CDR3 DNA follows: TGTGCCAGCACCGATGGCCCGGGGTTGCCCTACGAGCAGTACTTC. Residues: CASTDGPGLPYEQYF.

There are many counts of this clone. The chain links TRBV10-3 to TRBJ1-1; 9 bases fit TRBD1. From germline, CDR1 is ENHRY and CDR2 SYGVKD. V lost 10 bases and J lost 3; bases outside the gene matches: 6. There are 13 residues in the CDR3. CDR3 sequence (DNA): TGTGCCACCCGCCGGGACAGGGACACTGAAGCTTTCTTT. Its translation is CATRRDRDTEAFF.

This clone was observed a few times. V gene TRBV6-1 combines with J gene TRBJ1-2; 7 bases are a match to TRBD1. Per germline, CDR1 MNHNS and CDR2 SASEGT. The CDR3 is 16 amino acids. V lost 1 base, J lost 5 bases, and 10 bases stayed unmatched. The CDR3 bases are TGTGCCAGCAGTGAAGTAGGCCAGGGGGGATTGTATGGCTACACCTTC. It codes for CASSEVGQGGLYGYTF.

The CDR3 protein is CASNIEVTEAFF. The CDR3 bases are TGTGCCAGCAACATCGAGGTCACTGAAGCTTTCTTT. This rearrangement joins TRBV2 to TRBJ1-1; no clear D gene. Trimming removed 7 bases at V and 4 bases at J, with 10 bases between. This CDR3 is built from 12 residues. Germline assignment: CDR1 SNHLY and CDR2 FYNNEI. Variable domain in full (rest from reference TRBV2 and TRBJ1-1): EPEVTQTPSHQVTQMGQEVILRCVPISNHLYFYWYRQILGQKVEFLVSFYNNEISEKSEIFDDQFSVERPDGSNFTLKIRSTKLEDSAMYFCASNIEVTEAFFGQGTRLTVV.

V gene TRBV5-1 combines with J gene TRBJ2-5; TRBD1 is a possible D gene (5 bases). V was shortened by 5 bases and J by 1 base, with 6 bases between the two germline ends. CDR3 length: 12 residues. Germline V gives CDR1 SGHRS, CDR2 YFSETQ. The CDR3 spells CASRGAQETQYF. The CDR3 DNA follows: TGCGCCAGCAGAGGGGCCCAAGAGACCCAGTACTTC.

The CDR3 region is CASSPAAGLQTDTQYF. The CDR3, as DNA: TGTGCCAGTAGCCCGGCGGCGGGACTCCAAACAGATACGCAGTATTTT. This rearrangement joins TRBV19 to TRBJ2-3; a weak D match, TRBD2 (6 bases). This CDR3 has 16 residues. With 6 bases removed from V and 3 bases from J, the gap between germline ends came to 19 bases. Germline CDR1 is LNHDA and CDR2 is SQIVND (reference sequence).

The V and J genes are TRBV18 and TRBJ1-4, with 7 nucleotides matching TRBD1. The CDR3 runs to 15 residues. V was pared by 3 bases and J by 8 bases, with 9 bases of the junction left unmatched. CDR1 KGHSH and CDR2 LQKENI come from the germline V gene. The CDR3 protein is CASSPREGAGEKLFF. CDR3 sequence (DNA): TGTGCCAGCTCACCCCGGGAGGGGGCAGGAGAAAAACTGTTTTTT.

The chain combines TRBV11-2 with TRBJ2-3; D ambiguous. Per germline, CDR1 SGHAT and CDR2 FQNNGV. The CDR3 covers 12 residues. V was shortened by 2 bases and J by 4 bases, with 4 bases between the two germline ends. The chain's CDR3 is CASSLHPDTQYF. CDR3 nucleotides: TGTGCCAGCAGCTTACATCCAGATACGCAGTATTTT. The entire variable domain, with the rest obtained from reference TRBV11-2 and TRBJ2-3, is as follows: EAGVAQSPRYKIIEKRQSVAFWCNPISGHATLYWYQQILGQGPKLLIQFQNNGVVDDSQLPKDRFSAERLKGVDSTLKIQPAKLEDSAVYLCASSLHPDTQYFGPGTRLTVL.

The CDR3 nucleotides read TGTGCCAGAAGCCCGGGTTTCTTT. It is translated as CARSPGFF. V and J are TRBV5-3 and TRBJ1-1, with D uncertain. TRBV5-3 is filed as an ORF, its function uncertain. The V and J ends lost 4 bases and 13 bases respectively, with 5 bases between them. CDR3 length: 8 residues.

The chain carries TRBV2 and TRBJ1-1, with no clear D. V was trimmed by 4 bases and J by 6 bases, leaving 6 bases between them. Germline V CDR1 and CDR2: SNHLY, FYNNEI. The CDR3 totals 11 residues. For the CDR3, the DNA is TGTGCCAGCAGTGCAGTGGCTGAAGCTTTCTTT. This codes for CASSAVAEAFF.

This chain uses TRBV6-6 with TRBJ2-6, with D maybe TRBD2 (5 bases). The CDR3 loop spans 17 amino acids. V lost 5 bases and J 0 bases, leaving 14 bases between the germline ends. Germline V gene lookup returns CDR1 MNHNY and CDR2 SVGAGI (reference sequence). This chain's CDR3 is CASSPRGRSSGANVLTF. In DNA form, the CDR3 reads TGTGCCAGCAGTCCCCGGGGTCGGAGCTCTGGGGCCAACGTCCTGACTTTC.

The V and J genes are TRBV6-5 and TRBJ1-6; tentatively, D is TRBD1 (5 bases). Germline lookup yields CDR1 MNHEY and CDR2 SVGAGI. This CDR3 region has 15 residues. V was pared by 0 bases and J by 10 bases, with 13 bases between. CDR3 nucleotides: TGTGCCAGCAGTTACTCCCCAGAACGGGGGTCACCCCTCCACTTT. It translates to CASSYSPERGSPLHF.

The CDR3 loop is CASSRQDYGYTF. Here the CDR3 DNA reads TGTGCCAGCAGCCGACAGGATTATGGCTACACCTTC. The genes are TRBV5-6 and TRBJ1-2, with D perhaps matching TRBD1 (6 bases). V lost 4 bases, J lost 5 bases, and 9 bases lay in between. Germline V CDR1 and CDR2: SGHDT, YYEEEE. This CDR3 comprises 12 residues.

The chain couples TRBV10-3 to TRBJ1-1; 7 bases agree with TRBD1. The V and J ends lost 3 bases and 6 bases, in that order; junction bases with no gene match: 4. The V gene's germline CDR1 is ENHRY and CDR2 SYGVKD. CDR3 length: 13 residues. The CDR3 bases are TGTGCCATCAGTGACCCGGGACAGTCTGAAGCTTTCTTT. Residues: CAISDPGQSEAFF.

The chain links TRBV27 to TRBJ1-5, with TRBD1 matching 7 bases. CDR1 is MNHEY, CDR2 SMNVEV, per germline (reference sequence). The CDR3 spans 15 residues. V was pared by 7 bases and J by 6 bases, with 12 bases of the junction left unmatched. The chain's CDR3 is CASTYFRGSSQPQHF. The DNA for the CDR3 is TGTGCCAGCACCTACTTCAGGGGGTCTAGTCAGCCCCAGCATTTT.

The V gene is TRBV5-1, the J gene TRBJ1-1; perhaps TRBD1 as D (5 bases). The CDR3 has 15 residues. Germline V lookup: CDR1 SGHRS, CDR2 YFSETQ. Trimming took 3 bases from V and 0 from J, leaving 12 bases between them. In DNA, the CDR3 is TGCGCCAGCAGCTCCTTGACAGTTGTGAACACTGAAGCTTTCTTT. Protein: CASSSLTVVNTEAFF. Filled out from reference TRBV5-1 and TRBJ1-1, the complete variable domain reads KAGVTQTPRYLIKTRGQQVTLSCSPISGHRSVSWYQQTPGQGLQFLFEYFSETQRNKGNFPGRFSGRQFSNSRSEMNVSTLELGDSALYLCASSSLTVVNTEAFFGQGTRLTVV.

The chain joins TRBV27 to TRBJ1-6; a weak D match, TRBD1 (6 bases). CDR3 length: 14 amino acids. The V end was cut by 8 bases, the J end by 7 bases, with 15 bases between. Germline CDR1 and CDR2: MNHEY and SMNVEV (reference sequence). The CDR3 is CASQTGTPNSPLHF. For the CDR3, the DNA is TGTGCCAGCCAGACCGGGACACCAAATTCACCCCTCCACTTT.

The chain has TRBV10-3 and TRBJ1-5, with TRBD1 as a possible D gene (6 bases). Trimming stripped 2 bases from V and 6 bases from J, with 14 bases between. Germline assignment: CDR1 ENHRY and CDR2 SYGVKD. The CDR3 runs 15 residues. CDR3 sequence: CAISETQGKTQPQHF. CDR3 bases: TGTGCCATCAGTGAGACACAGGGAAAGACTCAGCCCCAGCATTTT.